This TCR beta chain was retrieved from a study of OX40 agonist ivuxolimab in advanced cancers. Some background on the complete study: The costimulatory receptor OX40 (CD134) was targeted by ivuxolimab, a fully human IgG2 agonistic monoclonal antibody. Intravenous ivuxolimab was administered to patients every 2 weeks at six dose levels: 0.01, 0.1, 0.3, 1.5, 3 and 10 mg/kg. Among the roughly 50 dose-escalation patients, some 20 had hepatocellular carcinoma, around 15 melanoma, 9 renal cell carcinoma and 9 head and neck cancer. The dose-escalation cohort was around 83% male with a mean age of around 64 years, ranging from 23 to 79. Patients were allowed to have had prior anti-PD-1, anti-PD-L1 or anti-CTLA-4 therapy, and 40% of the dose-escalation patients had been treated with checkpoint inhibitors. Three dose-escalation patients achieved partial responses, one with hepatocellular carcinoma and two with cutaneous melanoma. The point of sequencing TCRbeta in the periphery was to test whether ivuxolimab changed TCR sequence diversity and drove clonal T-cell expansion. The paper describes the monotherapy dose-escalation part (N ≈ 51 patients) of the phase I trial of ivuxolimab. Overall results and qualifications from the work: In the 0.1-3.0 mg/kg groups, partial responders had among the lowest normalized peripheral clonal expansion, particularly in CD8+ T cells. The antigen specificity of the peripheral T cells that underwent clonal expansion was not determined. After ivuxolimab, more expanded clones were found on average in CD8+ T cells than in CD4+ T cells. At doses of 0.1 to 3.0 mg/kg, clonal expansion of both CD4+ and CD8+ blood T cells was observed from baseline to week 6. Low levels of normalized T-cell clonal expansion were also shown by some nonresponding patients.

The CDR3 covers 13 residues, taking in both the cysteine and the phenylalanine. CDR3 DNA only is kept here, 39 bases in frame from base 1. The germline V and J ends show losses of 6 bases and 3 bases respectively, and no gene match explains 3 bases of the junction. Based on the germline V gene, the CDR1 and CDR2 sequences are MNHEY and SVGAGI. The trial excluded patients who had a history of autoimmune disease or were on systemic immunosuppression. Peripheral blood for TCR sequencing was collected from all dose cohorts at baseline, on cycle 4 day 1, and on cycle 7 day 1. Samples were obtained from an open-label, multicenter, first-in-human phase I dose-escalation trial of ivuxolimab. Adults with locally advanced or metastatic melanoma, renal cell carcinoma, hepatocellular carcinoma or head and neck squamous cell carcinoma were enrolled in the trial. Before TCR sequencing, CD4+ and CD8+ T cells were separately sorted from peripheral blood.

A remark on this clone: No cognate antigen has been identified for it. The record has no base qualities; no much larger clone is one base away. Other DNA variants within this sample encode the same CDR3.

For sequencing of the TCRbeta CDR3 region, genomic DNA was extracted from the sorted cells. The immunoSEQ Assay was used to sequence the TCRbeta CDR3 regions. TCRdb limited this immuneACCESS table to in-frame rearrangements with V and J called. A share of clones is missing; checked studies link under half to unresolved V genes, and the rest is unexplained. In all, the sample holds about 61,000 clones, and more than 70% of those were seen once. The biggest ten clones account for 0.52% of the sample. The V and J segments used are TRBV6-5 and TRBJ2-7, and 9 junctional nucleotides match TRBD1. The sample consisted of CD4+ or CD8+ T cells sorted from blood, taken in a trial of the OX40 agonist ivuxolimab. The TCR originated in an adult with an advanced solid tumor such as melanoma, head and neck, liver or kidney cancer. The CDR3 corresponds to CASSQGQGYEQYF. The sequenced DNA: TGTGCCAGCAGCCAGGGACAGGGCTACGAGCAGTACTTC.